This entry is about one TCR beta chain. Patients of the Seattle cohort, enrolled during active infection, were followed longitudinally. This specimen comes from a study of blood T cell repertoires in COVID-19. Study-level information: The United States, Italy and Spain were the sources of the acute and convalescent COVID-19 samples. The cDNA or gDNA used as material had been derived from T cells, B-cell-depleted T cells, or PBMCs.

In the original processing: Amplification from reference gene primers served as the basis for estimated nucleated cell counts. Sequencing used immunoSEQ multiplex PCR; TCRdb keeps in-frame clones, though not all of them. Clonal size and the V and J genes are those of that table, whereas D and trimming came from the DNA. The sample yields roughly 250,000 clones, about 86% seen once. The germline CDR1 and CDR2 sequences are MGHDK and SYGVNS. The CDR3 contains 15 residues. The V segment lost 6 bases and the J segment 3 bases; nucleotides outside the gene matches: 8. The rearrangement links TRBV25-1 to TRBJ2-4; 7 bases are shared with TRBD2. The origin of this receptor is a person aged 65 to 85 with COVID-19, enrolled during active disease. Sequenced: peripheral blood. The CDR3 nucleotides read TGTGCCAGCAGAAAGCGGGAAGGGGTCAAAAACATTCAGTACTTC. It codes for CASRKREGVKNIQYF.